This is a list of T cell receptor beta chains from one sample in a study of OX40 agonist ivuxolimab in advanced cancers. TCRdb keeps only in-frame clones here, not all; method: immunoSEQ multiplex PCR. Counted here are over 100,000 clones, just over 90% occurring once; the ten biggest clones make up approximately 0.15%. The sample was CD4+ or CD8+ T cells sorted from blood, taken in a trial of the OX40 agonist ivuxolimab. The receptors come from an adult with an advanced solid tumor such as melanoma, head and neck, liver or kidney cancer. The CDR3 runs from the conserved cysteine through the conserved F or W. D genes are given only for firm matches. Not all rows give a size; the values are once, few, many and, for expanded clones, a class.

>.|TRBJ2-1|TRBV5-5|.
TGTGCCAGCAGCTTGGCCAGCTCCTACAATGAGCAGTTCTTC
CASSLASSYNEQFF
>.|TRBJ2-2|TRBV15|TRBD1
TGTGCCACCAGCAGCGCCCGGGACAGGGGCCGTTTTACCGGGGAGCTGTTTTTT
CATSSARDRGRFTGELFF
>few|TRBJ1-5|TRBV7-2|TRBD1
TGTGCCAGCAGCTTAGTGAGACAGGGGGCCAATCAGCCCCAGCATTTT
CASSLVRQGANQPQHF
>.|TRBJ1-2|TRBV14|.
TGTGCCAGCAGCGGCGCGGGGGACTATGGCTACACCTTC
CASSGAGDYGYTF
>.|TRBJ2-3|TRBV4-1|.
TGCGCCAGCAGCCCCGCCGGGGCGCGTAGCACAGATACGCAGTATTTT
CASSPAGARSTDTQYF
>.|TRBJ1-1|TRBV19|.
TGTGCCAGTAGCCCCCAGCTGAACACTGAAGCTTTCTTT
CASSPQLNTEAFF
>.|TRBJ1-2|TRBV19|.
TGTGCCAGTAGTATCGCGACAGGCGACTATGGCTACACCTTC
CASSIATGDYGYTF
>.|TRBJ1-4|TRBV2|.
TGTGCCAGCACGAGGGGGGCGACGCTTGAAAAACTGTTTTTT
CASTRGATLEKLFF
>.|TRBJ1-2|TRBV6-5|.
TGTGCCAGCAGCAGGACAGACTATGGCTACACCTTC
CASSRTDYGYTF
>.|TRBJ2-1|TRBV15|.
TGTGCCACCAGTCGGGGGTTAGGCAATGAGCAGTTCTTC
CATSRGLGNEQFF
>.|TRBJ2-1|TRBV2|TRBD2
TGTGCCAGCAGCCAGCGGGAGGGATTGTCCAATGAGCAGTTCTTC
CASSQREGLSNEQFF
>.|TRBJ2-7|TRBV5-1|TRBD1
TGCGCCAGCACCGCCAGGCAGGGGGCAACCGAGCAGTACTTC
CASTARQGATEQYF
>.|TRBJ1-5|TRBV6-1|.
TGTGCCAGCAGTGACAGTCTTAGCAATCAGCCCCAGCATTTT
CASSDSLSNQPQHF
>.|TRBJ2-4|TRBV2|TRBD2
TGTGCCAGCAGTGAAGCATTCCTAGCGGGGGGGCCGTCATCCAAAAACATTCAGTACTTC
CASSEAFLAGGPSSKNIQYF
>.|TRBJ1-1|TRBV28|.
TGTGCCAGCCTTCCCGGAGGATGGGCTGAAGCTTTCTTT
CASLPGGWAEAFF
>.|TRBJ1-4|TRBV5-1|.
TGCGCCAGCAGCTTGGGCACACTGGGCTTTGAAAAACTGTTTTTT
CASSLGTLGFEKLFF
>.|TRBJ2-3|TRBV7-8|TRBD2
TGTGCCAGCAGCCCCGAAGCTAGCGGTTACACAGATACGCAGTATTTT
CASSPEASGYTDTQYF
>.|TRBJ2-7|TRBV7-2|.
TGTGCCAGCAGCTTAGTCCAGCGGGCCCCCTACGAGCAGTACTTC
CASSLVQRAPYEQYF
>.|TRBJ2-2|TRBV5-5|.
TGTGCCAGCAGCTTGGTTCCGGGGCTAAACACCGGGGAGCTGTTTTTT
CASSLVPGLNTGELFF
>.|TRBJ1-5|TRBV18|.
TGTGCCAGCTCACTAACAGTCCAGGGTCAGAAGCAGCCCCAGCATTTT
CASSLTVQGQKQPQHF